This T cell receptor (beta chain) originates from a study of T-cell reconstitution after alpha-beta-depleted transplantation in children. The CDR3 contains 15 residues. With 7 bases clipped from V and 1 base from J, the junction kept 8 bases outside the gene matches. Germline assignment: CDR1 MNHEY and CDR2 SVGAGI. Unique molecular identifiers featured in how the TCRbeta library was prepared. TCRdb passed the PCR reads through MiXCR, listing each CDR3 protein once. The table records approximately 250,000 distinct CDR3 sequences, about 25% of them present only once. Study-level findings and limits: One year post-transplant, T-cell counts and diversity were largely derived from T cells produced anew. It was reported that alpha-beta T cells came from several hundred expanded graft clones (about two months after transplant). Several patients had high TCRbeta diversity at day 60; it came from surviving recipient T cells and thymic progenitors.

This clonotype was counted many times. The target antigen is unknown. The sequenced sample was PBMCs, obtained before TCRalphabeta/CD19-depleted stem cell transplant. The TCR sequence derives from a girl aged 2-10 years with Fanconi anemia, due to receive a stem cell transplant. This chain links TRBV6-5 with TRBJ2-7; 9 bases fit TRBD1. Here the CDR3 DNA reads TGTGCCAGCATCAGGGGACAGGGACCTTCCTACGAGCAGTACTTC. It encodes CASIRGQGPSYEQYF.